This T cell receptor beta chain appears in the sequencing data of a study of post-analysis software for immune sequencing data. Whole-study context: Included among the disease courses, which were recorded for the cohort, were relapsing-remitting, secondary progressive and progressive-relapsing multiple sclerosis. Overall study findings and caveats: Samples from one preparation batch, clustered by F measure, grouped strongly together. The study found significantly lower normalized Chao1 diversity in multiple sclerosis patients than in controls. Patients showed TRBV5-6, TRBV5-1 and TRBV20-1 among several TRBV segments more frequent than in controls.

Comments on this clonotype: The antigen remains undetermined.

Germline V gene sequence: CDR1 DFQATT, CDR2 SNEGSKA (reference sequence). The CDR3 consists of 15 residues. The authors incorporated unique molecular identifiers into the TCR beta cDNA libraries. TCRdb recomputed calls from the PCR reads with MiXCR, one row per CDR3 protein. The sample shows about 800,000 distinct CDR3 sequences, approximately 30% of them seen only once. The genes are TRBV20-1 and TRBJ2-1; D might be TRBD1 (6 bases). The sequencing sample was made of blood. The TCR originated in a girl between 10 and 17 years old with multiple sclerosis. The CDR3, as DNA: TGCAATTCAGCTGAAGGGACAAGGTACTACAATGAGCAGTTCTTC. This translates into CNSAEGTRYYNEQFF.